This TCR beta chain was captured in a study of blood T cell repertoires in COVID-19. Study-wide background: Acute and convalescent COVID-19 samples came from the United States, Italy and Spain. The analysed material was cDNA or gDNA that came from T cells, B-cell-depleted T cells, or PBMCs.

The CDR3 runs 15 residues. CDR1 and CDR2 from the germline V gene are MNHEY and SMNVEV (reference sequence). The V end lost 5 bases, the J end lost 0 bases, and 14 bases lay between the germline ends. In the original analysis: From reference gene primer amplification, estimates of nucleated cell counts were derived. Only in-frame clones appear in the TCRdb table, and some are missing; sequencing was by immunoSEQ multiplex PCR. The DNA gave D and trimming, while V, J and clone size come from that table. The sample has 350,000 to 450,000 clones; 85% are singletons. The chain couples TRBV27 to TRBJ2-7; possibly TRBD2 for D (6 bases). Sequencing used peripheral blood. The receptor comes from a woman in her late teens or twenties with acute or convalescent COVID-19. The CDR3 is CASSLLSGPSYEQYF. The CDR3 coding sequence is TGTGCCAGCAGTCTGCTTAGCGGACCCTCCTACGAGCAGTACTTC.